What follows is one TCR beta chain and its context. This entry is derived from a study of blood T cell repertoires in COVID-19. Here immunoSEQ multiplex PCR was the method, and the copy in TCRdb shows in-frame clones only, minus some. The sample gives roughly 190,000 clones, roughly 90% of which show up once; approximately 2% is in the top ten. The germline V gene has CDR1 LGHNA and CDR2 YSLEER. The CDR3 length is 15 residues. J was trimmed by 6 bases and V by 4 bases; bases with no gene match: 4. The specimen was PBMCs or T cells enriched from blood (not recorded which). The chain employs TRBV4-3 and TRBJ1-6; TRBD1 agrees at 9 bases. The receptor was isolated from a woman in her 30s who had recovered from COVID-19. The CDR3: CASSPQGASNSPLHF. CDR3 nucleotides: TGCGCCAGCAGCCCACAGGGGGCGAGTAATTCACCCCTCCACTTT.